This T cell receptor beta chain was retrieved from a study of blood T cells in healthy people across ages. General study points: More naive CD4+ cells and higher diversity were found in long-lived than in aged donors. Diversity figures derived from one million T cells were judged to underestimate the true value.

Combining a sample-barcoded 5' primer with a J-beta primer mix, a second PCR ran for 7 to 11 cycles. TCRdb fed the 5' RACE reads into MiXCR, producing one record per CDR3 protein. The repertoire holds about 930,000 distinct CDR3 sequences, with just under 30% as singletons. This CDR3 is 14 amino acids long. In germline, CDR1 is SGHAT, CDR2 FQNNGV. V lost 3 bases and J lost 7, with 12 bases in between. This clonotype has ten or more counts. Its antigen is unidentified. The data were also submitted as part of a second study, on T cells of mothers and their children. That source notes: Every mother produced more than 10 million TCR beta CDR3 reads, whereas every child provided some 3 million.

The chain couples TRBV11-2 to TRBJ2-2, with D possibly matching TRBD2 (6 bases). The receptor comes from a woman aged 40 to 49 in good health. The sample taken for sequencing was blood. CDR3 DNA: TGTGCCAGCAGCTTCCAGGTCGGGGGCGGGGAGCTGTTTTTT. Translation gives CASSFQVGGGELFF.